The source of this T cell receptor beta chain is a study of OX40 agonist ivuxolimab in advanced cancers. On the study more broadly: Dose-escalation subjects each had hepatocellular carcinoma, melanoma, renal cell or head and neck cancer.

The V end was cut by 2 bases, the J end by 3 bases, with 14 bases between. The CDR3 is 16 residues long. From germline, CDR1 is MNHEY and CDR2 SVGAGI. Excluded were patients having autoimmune disease history or systemic immunosuppression. The repertoire was sequenced with immunoSEQ multiplex PCR; TCRdb's copy has only in-frame clones and lacks some. Of 75,000 to 100,000 clones listed, around 90% were seen once; the top ten hold less than 0.4%. The TCR comes from an adult with an advanced solid tumor such as melanoma, head and neck, liver or kidney cancer. The chain employs TRBV6-5 and TRBJ2-4; tentatively, D is TRBD1 (5 bases). The input for sequencing was CD4+ or CD8+ T cells sorted from blood, taken in a trial of the OX40 agonist ivuxolimab. CDR3 sequence (DNA): TGTGCCAGCAGTTACAGGGGCCCGGGCTACAAAAACATTCAGTACTTC. Its protein is CASSYRGPGYKNIQYF.